This TCR beta chain is drawn from a study of T cell responses to AZD1222 COVID-19 vaccine. Whole-study results and caveats: Females outnumbered males among donors, who were mostly white British; clonal diversity was possibly underestimated.

Notes on this clone: What it binds is unknown.

Between the trimmed V and J ends, which lost 3 bases and 8 bases, there was a span of 13 bases. CDR3 size: 13 residues. The germline V gene has CDR1 SNHLY and CDR2 FYNNEI. The table came from immunoSEQ multiplex PCR; TCRdb's copy has only in-frame clones and leaves some out. The data contain 150,000 or so clones, 70% to 90% of them singletons. This chain links TRBV2 with TRBJ1-2, with no clear D. The clonotype originates from an adult in good health. Sequencing used peripheral blood, obtained on day 0 of AZD1222 vaccination. Written as DNA, the CDR3 is TGTGCCAGCAGTGAGGTCAAAGGGCACGGCTACACCTTC. Translation gives CASSEVKGHGYTF.